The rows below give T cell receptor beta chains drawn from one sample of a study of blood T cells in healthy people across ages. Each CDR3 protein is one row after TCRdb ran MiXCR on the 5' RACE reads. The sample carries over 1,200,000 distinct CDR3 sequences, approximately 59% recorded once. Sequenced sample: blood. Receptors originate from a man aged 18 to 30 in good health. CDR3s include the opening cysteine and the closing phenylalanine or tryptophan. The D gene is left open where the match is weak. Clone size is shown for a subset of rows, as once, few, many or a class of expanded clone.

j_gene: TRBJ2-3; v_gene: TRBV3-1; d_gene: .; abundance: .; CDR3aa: CANSQGGWDMQYF; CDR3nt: TGTGCCAACAGCCAAGGGGGTTGGGATATGCAGTATTTT
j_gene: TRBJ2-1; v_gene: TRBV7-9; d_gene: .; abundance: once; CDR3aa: CASSLRGRNNEQFF; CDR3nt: TGTGCCAGCAGCTTAAGGGGGAGAAACAATGAGCAGTTCTTC
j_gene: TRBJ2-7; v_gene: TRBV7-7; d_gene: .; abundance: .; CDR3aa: CASSRRGYDEQYF; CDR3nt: TGTGCCAGCAGCCGGAGAGGGTACGACGAGCAGTACTTC
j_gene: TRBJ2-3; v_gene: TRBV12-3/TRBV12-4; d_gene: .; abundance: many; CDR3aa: CASSRLSSFTDTQYF; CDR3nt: TGTGCCAGCAGTAGACTCTCCAGCTTCACAGATACGCAGTATTTT
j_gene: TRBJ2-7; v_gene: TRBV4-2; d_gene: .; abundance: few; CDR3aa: CASSQDGGAGYEQYF; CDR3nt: TGTGCCAGCAGCCAAGATGGAGGGGCCGGGTACGAGCAGTACTTC
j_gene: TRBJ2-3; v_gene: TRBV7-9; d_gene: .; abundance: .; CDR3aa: CASSFQGYADTQYF; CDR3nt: TGTGCCAGCAGCTTTCAGGGGTACGCAGATACGCAGTATTTT
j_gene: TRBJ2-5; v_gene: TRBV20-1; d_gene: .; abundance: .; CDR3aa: CSAPPDRYEQYF; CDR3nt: TGCAGTGCCCCCCCCGACAGGTATGAGCAGTACTTC
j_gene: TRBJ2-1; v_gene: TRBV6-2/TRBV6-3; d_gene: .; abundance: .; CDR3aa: CASKVKNVLAGSYNEQFF; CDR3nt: TGTGCCAGCAAGGTGAAGAACGTTTTGGCGGGCTCCTACAATGAGCAGTTCTTC
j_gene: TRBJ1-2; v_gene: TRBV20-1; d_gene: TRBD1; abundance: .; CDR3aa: CSARDGTGRNYGYTF; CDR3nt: TGCAGTGCTAGAGATGGGACAGGGAGAAACTATGGCTACACCTTC
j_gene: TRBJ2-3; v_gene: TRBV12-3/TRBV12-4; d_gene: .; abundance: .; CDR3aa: CASSFPPSADTQYF; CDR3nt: TGTGCCAGCAGTTTCCCGCCCAGCGCAGATACGCAGTATTTT
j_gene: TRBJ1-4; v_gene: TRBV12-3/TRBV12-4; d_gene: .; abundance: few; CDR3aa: CASSFMGEGEKLFF; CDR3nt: TGTGCCAGCAGTTTTATGGGAGAGGGTGAAAAACTGTTTTTT
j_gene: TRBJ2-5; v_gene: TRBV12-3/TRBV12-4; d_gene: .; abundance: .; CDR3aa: CASRDNYEETQYF; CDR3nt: TGTGCCAGCAGGGACAACTACGAAGAGACCCAGTACTTC
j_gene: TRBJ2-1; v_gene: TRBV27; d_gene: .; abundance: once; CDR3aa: CASSSSDGNNEQFF; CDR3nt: TGTGCCAGCAGTTCGTCCGACGGGAACAATGAGCAGTTCTTC
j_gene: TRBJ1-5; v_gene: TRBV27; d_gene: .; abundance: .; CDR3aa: CASSLSFRINQPQHF; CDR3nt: TGTGCCAGCAGTTTATCTTTCCGGATTAATCAGCCCCAGCATTTT
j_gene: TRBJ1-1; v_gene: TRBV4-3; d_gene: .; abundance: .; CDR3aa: CASSQVGPQNTEAFF; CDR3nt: TGCGCCAGCAGCCAAGTCGGACCCCAGAACACTGAAGCTTTCTTT
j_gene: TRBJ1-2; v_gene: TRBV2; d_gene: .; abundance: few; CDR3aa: CASSEVGRRVGNGYTF; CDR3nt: TGTGCCAGCAGTGAAGTCGGCAGACGTGTGGGGAATGGCTACACCTTC
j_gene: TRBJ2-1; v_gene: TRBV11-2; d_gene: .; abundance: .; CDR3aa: CASRDTGDEQFF; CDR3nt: TGTGCCAGCAGAGATACGGGTGATGAGCAGTTCTTC
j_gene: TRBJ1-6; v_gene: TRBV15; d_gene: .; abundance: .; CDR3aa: CATSIGSLGSPLHF; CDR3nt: TGTGCCACCAGCATAGGGTCCCTGGGTTCACCCCTCCACTTT
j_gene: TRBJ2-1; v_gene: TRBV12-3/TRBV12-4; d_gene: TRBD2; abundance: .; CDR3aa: CASTEIAGGNNEQFF; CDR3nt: TGTGCCAGCACTGAAATAGCGGGAGGGAACAATGAGCAGTTCTTC
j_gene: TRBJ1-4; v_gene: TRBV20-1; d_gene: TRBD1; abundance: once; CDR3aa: CSASNPWTGINEKLFF; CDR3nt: TGCAGTGCTAGTAACCCCTGGACAGGGATAAATGAAAAACTGTTTTTT
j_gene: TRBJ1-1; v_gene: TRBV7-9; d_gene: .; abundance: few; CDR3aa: CASSQGRKNTEAFF; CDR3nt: TGTGCCAGCAGCCAGGGACGGAAAAACACTGAAGCTTTCTTT
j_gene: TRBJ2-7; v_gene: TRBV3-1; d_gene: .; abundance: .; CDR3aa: CASSRGVAASYEQYF; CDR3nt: TGTGCCAGCAGCCGGGGGGTAGCGGCAAGCTACGAGCAGTACTTC
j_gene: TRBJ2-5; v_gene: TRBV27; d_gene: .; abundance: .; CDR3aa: CASSLGTEGETQYF; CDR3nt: TGTGCCAGCAGTTTGGGGACCGAGGGAGAGACCCAGTACTTC
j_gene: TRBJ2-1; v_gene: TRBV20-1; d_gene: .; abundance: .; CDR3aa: CSPRYPSFYNEQFF; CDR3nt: TGCAGCCCGAGGTACCCTAGCTTCTACAATGAGCAGTTCTTC
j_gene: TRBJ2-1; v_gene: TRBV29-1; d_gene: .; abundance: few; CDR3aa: CTSSGKSSYNEQFF; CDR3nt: TGCACCTCATCGGGGAAGAGCTCCTACAATGAGCAGTTCTTC
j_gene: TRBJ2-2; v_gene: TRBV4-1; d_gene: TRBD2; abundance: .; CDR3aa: CASSQERTSAGELFF; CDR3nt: TGCGCCAGCAGCCAAGAACGGACTAGCGCCGGGGAGCTGTTTTTT
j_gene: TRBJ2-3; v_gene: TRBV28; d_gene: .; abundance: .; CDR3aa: CASSFTFGGVTDTQYF; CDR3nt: TGTGCCAGCAGTTTTACTTTCGGGGGAGTTACAGATACGCAGTATTTT
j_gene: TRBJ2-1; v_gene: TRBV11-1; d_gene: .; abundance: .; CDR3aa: CASSLEALSYNEQFF; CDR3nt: TGTGCCAGCAGCTTAGAAGCACTCTCCTACAATGAGCAGTTCTTC
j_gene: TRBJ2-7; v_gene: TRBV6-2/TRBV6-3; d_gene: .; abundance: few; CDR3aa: CASSEPLISYEQYF; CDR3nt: TGTGCCAGCAGCGAGCCTCTTATCTCCTACGAGCAGTACTTC
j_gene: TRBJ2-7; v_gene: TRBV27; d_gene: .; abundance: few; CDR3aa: CASSGLSSYEQYF; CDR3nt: TGTGCCAGCTCAGGACTTAGCTCCTACGAGCAGTACTTC
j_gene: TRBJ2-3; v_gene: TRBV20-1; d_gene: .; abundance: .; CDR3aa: CSTSHGITDTQYF; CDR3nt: TGCAGTACTTCCCACGGAATCACAGATACGCAGTATTTT
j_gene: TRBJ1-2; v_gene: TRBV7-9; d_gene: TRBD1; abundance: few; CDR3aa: CASSLFGGGASNYGYTF; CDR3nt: TGTGCCAGCAGCTTATTTGGAGGGGGCGCGAGTAACTATGGCTACACCTTC
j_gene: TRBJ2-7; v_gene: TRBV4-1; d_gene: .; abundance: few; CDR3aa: CASSQLVGEQYF; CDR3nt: TGCGCCAGCAGCCAATTAGTGGGCGAGCAGTACTTC
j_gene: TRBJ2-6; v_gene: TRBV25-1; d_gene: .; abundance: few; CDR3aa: CASSESAATGANVLTF; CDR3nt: TGTGCCAGCAGTGAATCGGCAGCAACTGGGGCCAACGTCCTGACTTTC
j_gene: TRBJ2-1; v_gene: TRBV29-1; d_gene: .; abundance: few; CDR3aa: CSGSQGSSYNEQFF; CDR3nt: TGCAGCGGATCTCAGGGGTCCTCCTACAATGAGCAGTTCTTC
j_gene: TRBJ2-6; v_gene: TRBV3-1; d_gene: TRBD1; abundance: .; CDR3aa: CASSHWDRVLSGANVLTF; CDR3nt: TGTGCCAGCAGCCATTGGGACAGGGTTCTCTCTGGGGCCAACGTCCTGACTTTC